Shown below are 11 T cell receptor beta chains from a single sample sequenced in a study of T cell changes during pregnancy in multiple sclerosis. Produced via immunoSEQ multiplex PCR; TCRdb's table is partial and in-frame only. In the table there are tens of thousands of clones, 85% to 95% of which are singletons. Source: peripheral blood, taken in the first trimester of pregnancy. The source of these receptors is a female donor with multiple sclerosis, enrolled in a pregnancy study.

The V and J genes are TRBV28 and TRBJ1-2; unclear D gene. V dropped 3 bases and J dropped 8 bases, with 16 bases sitting between them. CDR3 size: 14 residues. CDR1 and CDR2 from the germline V gene are MDHEN and SYDVKM. The CDR3 DNA sequence: TGTGCCAGCAGTTTCCGCCCGGGGAAAAACGGCTACACCTTC. Translated, it gives CASSFRPGKNGYTF.

V is TRBV5-1 and J is TRBJ1-6; D possibly corresponds to TRBD1 (5 bases). Between the trimmed V and J ends, which lost 0 bases and 8 bases, there was a span of 12 bases. The CDR3 has 15 amino acids. The germline CDR1 and CDR2 sequences are SGHRS and YFSETQ. The CDR3 sequence is CASSLASGADSPLHF. The CDR3, as DNA: TGCGCCAGCAGCTTGGCGTCTGGGGCGGATTCACCCCTCCACTTT.

The chain recombines TRBV7-3 with TRBJ2-3; a possible D gene is TRBD1 (5 bases). This CDR3 region has 14 residues. V lost 3 bases, J lost 1 base, and 8 bases lay in between. Per germline, CDR1 SGHTA and CDR2 FQGTGA. The CDR3, as DNA: TGTGCCAGCAGCTTGCAAGGGGGCACAGATACGCAGTATTTT. This sequence encodes CASSLQGGTDTQYF.

The gene calls are TRBV28 and TRBJ1-5; D perhaps matches TRBD1 (5 bases). The length of the CDR3 is 15 residues. V lost 4 bases and J 3 bases, leaving 13 bases between the germline ends. CDR1 is MDHEN, CDR2 SYDVKM, per germline. In DNA form, the CDR3 reads TGTGCCAGCAGTTCCGGGGGACTCTTCAATCAGCCCCAGCATTTT. It translates to CASSSGGLFNQPQHF.

The J gene is TRBJ2-3, the V gene TRBV5-4, with 7 nucleotides matching TRBD1. This CDR3 comprises 15 residues. From germline, CDR1 is SGHNT and CDR2 YYREEE (reference sequence). V dropped 4 bases and J dropped 0; count of bases not matched to a gene: 5. This chain's CDR3 is CASSLDRASTDTQYF. CDR3 sequence (DNA): TGTGCCAGCAGCCTTGACAGGGCTAGCACAGATACGCAGTATTTT.

The CDR3 here is CASSLGAPGFQETQYF. Here the CDR3 DNA reads TGTGCCAGCAGCTTAGGGGCACCGGGGTTCCAAGAGACCCAGTACTTC. The chain joins TRBV7-2 to TRBJ2-5; perhaps TRBD2 as D (5 bases). Germline V CDR1 and CDR2: SGHTA, FQGNSA. Trimming cost V 1 base and J 1 base, with 13 bases left between them. The CDR3 is 16 amino acids.

The genes are TRBV1 and TRBJ2-1; the table names TRBD2, a call not compared with the DNA. TRBV1 is given as a pseudogene. The CDR3 length is 18 residues. This CDR3 is CTSSQATMYFSGPREQFF. The CDR3 nucleotides are TGCACCAGCAGCCAGGCCACAATGTACTTTAGCGGGCCCCGCGAGCAGTTCTTC.

This rearrangement joins TRBV5-1 to TRBJ2-7, with TRBD2 as a possible D gene (7 bases). CDR3 length: 14 residues. Trimming took off 9 bases at V and 2 bases at J, with 18 bases between the two ends. The germline CDR1 and CDR2 sequences are SGHRS and YFSETQ. The CDR3 bases are TGCGCCACCAGAAGGGGGGGAGAAACCTACGAGCAGTACTTC. Translating gives CATRRGGETYEQYF. Complete variable domain (other parts from reference TRBV5-1 and TRBJ2-7): KAGVTQTPRYLIKTRGQQVTLSCSPISGHRSVSWYQQTPGQGLQFLFEYFSETQRNKGNFPGRFSGRQFSNSRSEMNVSTLELGDSALYLCATRRGGETYEQYFGPGTRLTVT.

The chain uses TRBV14 and TRBJ2-2, with 12 bases fitting TRBD2. The CDR3 has 20 residues. Trimming took 0 bases from V and 2 from J; bases not matched to a gene: 10. The germline V gene encodes CDR1 SGHDN and CDR2 FVKESK. CDR3 region: CASSQDRRLAGVLNTGELFF. The CDR3 DNA reads TGTGCCAGCAGCCAAGATAGGAGACTAGCGGGGGTGCTTAACACCGGGGAGCTGTTTTTT.

This chain connects TRBV27 to TRBJ2-1, with D perhaps matching TRBD1 (6 bases). Trimming cost V 8 bases and J 3 bases, with 23 bases left between them. The germline gives CDR1 MNHEY, CDR2 SMNVEV (reference sequence). The CDR3 is 17 residues long. Written as DNA, the CDR3 is TGTGCCAGCTTATCCCTAGGGGGTTACCCTCTCTACAATGAGCAGTTCTTC. This encodes CASLSLGGYPLYNEQFF.

This sequence joins TRBV11-2 and TRBJ1-4; possibly TRBD1 for D (5 bases). This CDR3 has 15 amino acids. Germline V gives CDR1 SGHAT, CDR2 FQNNGV. V dropped 5 bases and J dropped 7 bases, with 17 bases sitting between them. Written as DNA, the CDR3 is TGTGCCAGCAGCCCGTTGGGGGGTCTTGGTGAAAAACTGTTTTTT. Residues: CASSPLGGLGEKLFF.